A single T cell receptor beta chain is shown here with its context. The data derive from a study of blood T cell repertoires in COVID-19. Study details: Material from acute and convalescent COVID-19 was sourced from the United States, Italy and Spain. Sources were T cells, B-cell-depleted T cells, or PBMCs; the material itself was cDNA or gDNA.

Authors' processing steps: Nucleated cell number was recorded as an estimate derived from reference gene primer amplification. Libraries were prepared by immunoSEQ multiplex PCR; TCRdb keeps only in-frame clonotypes and omits some of them. The DNA was the basis for D and trimming; V, J and clone size are from that table. The sample holds under 60,000 clones, around 91% seen once. Sequencing was carried out using peripheral blood. The receptor's source is a human donor in a cohort sampled during active COVID-19.

The CDR3 bases are TGTGCCAGCAGCAATTGTAAGCGGGACTCTCGGGACGAGCAGTACTTC. Residues: CASSNCKRDSRDEQYF. The chain carries TRBV21-1 and TRBJ2-7; the D call in the table, TRBD2, was not verified against the DNA. TRBV21-1 is labeled a pseudogene. The length of the CDR3 is 16 residues.